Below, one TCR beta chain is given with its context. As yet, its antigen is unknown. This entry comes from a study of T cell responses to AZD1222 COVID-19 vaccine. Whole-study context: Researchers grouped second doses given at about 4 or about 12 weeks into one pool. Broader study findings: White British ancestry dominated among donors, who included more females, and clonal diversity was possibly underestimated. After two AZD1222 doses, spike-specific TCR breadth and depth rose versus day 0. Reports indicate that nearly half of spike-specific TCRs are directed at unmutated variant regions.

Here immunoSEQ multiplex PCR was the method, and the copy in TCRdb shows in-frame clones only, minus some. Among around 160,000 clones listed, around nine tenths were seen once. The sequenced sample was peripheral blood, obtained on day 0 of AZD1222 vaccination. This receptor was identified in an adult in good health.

CDR3 nucleotide sequence: TGTGCCAGCAGTTCCCTTGTGGGGCCTCTCTCCTACGAGCAGTACTTC. The encoded protein is CASSSLVGPLSYEQYF. This rearrangement joins TRBV27 to TRBJ2-7, with D possibly being TRBD1 (5 bases). CDR1 is MNHEY and CDR2 is SMNVEV in the germline V gene (reference sequence). CDR3 length: 16 residues. Trimming shortened V by 4 bases and J by 0 bases, and 16 bases separated the two germline ends.